This TCR beta chain was sequenced for a study of blood T cell repertoires in COVID-19. Study-level information: Samples taken during acute and convalescent COVID-19 were collected in the United States, Italy and Spain.

Methods used by the authors: Nucleated cell counts were estimated from reference gene primer amplification. TCRdb keeps only in-frame clones here, not all; method: immunoSEQ multiplex PCR. That table gives V, J and clone size, and the DNA gave D and trimming. The sample shows about 200,000 clones, about nine tenths of them seen only once. This clone has just a few counts. CDR1 and CDR2 from the germline V gene are ENHRY and SYGVKD. V gave up 1 base and J gave up 3 bases; unmatched junction bases: 8. This CDR3 is built from 17 residues. The sample taken for sequencing was peripheral blood. The clonotype originates from a man in his 60s who had recovered from COVID-19. The J gene is TRBJ2-1, the V gene TRBV10-3, with 8 bases aligning to TRBD2. The CDR3 sequence is CAISEYSERGFYNEQFF. In DNA form, the CDR3 reads TGTGCCATCAGTGAGTACTCGGAGCGGGGGTTCTACAATGAGCAGTTCTTC.